This TCR beta chain was sequenced for a study of CD8 T cells in ankylosing spondylitis. Findings and caveats of the study: The study identified a TCR beta motif of about eight highly homologous variants that appeared characteristic of ankylosing spondylitis blood.

TCRdb re-called the 5' RACE reads through MiXCR, storing one row per CDR3 protein. The profile covers about 500,000 distinct CDR3 sequences, with under 5.5% appearing a single time and roughly 3.2% taken by the ten largest. Trimming removed 1 base from V and 2 bases from J, with 8 bases in between. This CDR3 is 15 amino acids long. CDR1 and CDR2 from the germline V gene are LGHNA and YNFKEQ. There are many counts of this clonotype. The antigen is unknown. The specimen sequenced was blood, either unsorted or a sorted T cell fraction (not recorded which). The V gene is TRBV4-2, the J gene TRBJ1-4; D is perhaps TRBD1 (5 bases). The receptor was isolated from a male donor with ankylosing spondylitis. The CDR3 loop reads CASSQGQMTNEKLFF. As DNA, the CDR3 is TGTGCCAGCAGCCAAGGACAGATGACTAATGAAAAACTGTTTTTT.